One sample yielded the 5 T cell receptor beta chains listed below, sequenced in a study of regulatory T cells in long-lasting Graves disease. Sample time point: persistent/refractory GD, antithyroid drugs over 5 years with positive TRAb. Scientists built the TCR library using RNA that was extracted from PBMCs. Combining iRepertoire HTBI primers with Arm-PCR of CDR3 regions, the authors built TCR beta libraries. TCRdb re-called the multiplex PCR reads through MiXCR, storing one row per CDR3 protein. The sample holds about 660,000 distinct CDR3 sequences; about 30% are singletons and the top ten take around 40%. The specimen comprised peripheral blood mononuclear cells (PBMCs), sampled when the disease was refractory, from a patient treated with antithyroid drugs. These receptors were collected from a female donor with Graves disease.

The chain is built from TRBV6-1 and TRBJ1-5; D might be TRBD1 (5 bases). The CDR3 loop spans 20 amino acids. Germline loops: CDR1 MNHNS, CDR2 SASEGT. With 8 bases removed from V and 0 bases from J, the gap between germline ends came to 29 bases. The CDR3 sequence: CASLPGTRDSISYSNQPQHF. The CDR3, as DNA: TGTGCCAGCCTGCCCGGGACTCGGGATTCGATTAGCTATAGCAATCAGCCCCAGCATTTT.

This clonotype was picked up a small number of times. This chain connects TRBV19 to TRBJ2-7, with 10 bases that match TRBD1. This CDR3 is 14 amino acids long. Germline lookup yields CDR1 LNHDA and CDR2 SQIVND (reference sequence). J lost 0 bases, V lost 6 bases, and 2 bases had no gene match. This CDR3 is CASRRDRGSYEQYF. The CDR3 nucleotides are TGTGCCAGTAGACGGGACAGGGGCTCCTACGAGCAGTACTTC.

J is TRBJ1-2 and V is TRBV6-5; D call uncertain. CDR3 length equals 16 residues. Trimming took 0 bases from V and 2 from J, leaving 13 bases between them. In germline, CDR1 is MNHEY, CDR2 SVGAGI. The CDR3 bases are TGTGCCAGCAGTTACTCCGCGGGGTCGGAAAACTATGGCTACACCTTC. The encoded protein is CASSYSAGSENYGYTF.

V gene TRBV13 combines with J gene TRBJ2-7, with D hard to call. Germline V gives CDR1 PRHDT, CDR2 FYEKMQ (reference sequence). There are 16 residues in the CDR3. V lost 1 base and J 0 bases, leaving 13 bases between the germline ends. The CDR3 bases are TGTGCCAGCAGCTTAGTCTTGGATCAATCCTCCTACGAGCAGTACTTC. Its translation: CASSLVLDQSSYEQYF.

This clonotype was counted ten times or more. The chain has TRBV12-3 or TRBV12-4 and TRBJ2-5; D is undetermined. The V end was cut by 5 bases, the J end by 0 bases, with 13 bases between. The CDR3 contains 15 residues. The CDR3 nucleotides read TGTGCCAGCAGTCTGACCGCTGAGGACCAAGAGACCCAGTACTTC. It encodes CASSLTAEDQETQYF.